The 25 T cell receptor beta chains given below trace back to one sample, sequenced in a study of cytomegalovirus exposure and HLA in healthy donors. In the PCR, 60 Vbeta and 13 Jbeta primers were used. Profiling relied on immunoSEQ multiplex PCR, and the TCRdb table lists in-frame clones only, not all of them. Counted here are over 65,000 clones, approximately 72% occurring once; the ten biggest clones make up around 7.4%. The sample taken for sequencing was PBMCs. These receptor sequences come from a woman in her twenties or thirties in good health and CMV-seropositive.

The V and J genes are TRBV2 and TRBJ2-5, with TRBD2 identical over 8 bases. The CDR3 extends over 14 amino acids. J lost 4 bases, V lost 5 bases, and 6 bases had no gene match. In germline, CDR1 is SNHLY, CDR2 FYNNEI. The CDR3 DNA is TGTGCCAGCAGTCCCCTTAGCGGGGCAGAGACCCAGTACTTC. Protein: CASSPLSGAETQYF.

This sequence joins TRBV30 and TRBJ1-2; 7 bases match TRBD1. Germline CDR1 is GTSNPN and CDR2 is SVGIG (reference sequence). This CDR3 contains 15 residues. V gave up 3 bases and J gave up 10 bases; unmatched junction bases: 17. The CDR3 nucleotides read TGTGCCTGGAGGCTACCGGGACAGAGCCCTTGTGCCTACACCTTC. It translates to CAWRLPGQSPCAYTF.

CDR3 nucleotide sequence: TGTGCCAGCAGTATAAGGGGCGGTAACTATGGCTACACCTTC. Protein sequence: CASSIRGGNYGYTF. The chain combines TRBV7-2 with TRBJ1-2, with D possibly matching TRBD1 (5 bases). Trimming removed 6 bases from V and 1 base from J, with 12 bases in between. Per the germline V gene, CDR1 is SGHTA and CDR2 is FQGNSA. This CDR3 is built from 14 residues. The full variable domain, with the rest looked up from reference TRBV7-2 and TRBJ1-2, is GAGVSQSPSNKVTEKGKDVELRCDPISGHTALYWYRQSLGQGLEFLIYFQGNSAPDKSGLPSDRFSAERTGGSVSTLTIQRTQQEDSAVYLCASSIRGGNYGYTFGSGTRLTVV.

The V gene is TRBV28, the J gene TRBJ1-6, with TRBD1 matching 7 bases. CDR1 is MDHEN and CDR2 is SYDVKM in the germline V gene. This CDR3 has 19 amino acids. J was trimmed by 3 bases and V by 5 bases; bases with no gene match: 16. In DNA, the CDR3 is TGTGCCAGCAGTCCCCGAGAGACTACAGGGGTCGGCTATAATTCACCCCTCCACTTT. Protein: CASSPRETTGVGYNSPLHF. The full variable domain, in which reference TRBV28 and TRBJ1-6 provide the parts outside the CDR3, is DVKVTQSSRYLVKRTGEKVFLECVQDMDHENMFWYRQDPGLGLRLIYFSYDVKMKEKGDIPEGYSVSREKKERFSLILESASTNQTSMYLCASSPRETTGVGYNSPLHFGNGTRLTVT.

The chain combines TRBV5-4 with TRBJ2-3, with D tentatively TRBD1 (5 bases). Germline lookup yields CDR1 SGHNT and CDR2 YYREEE (reference sequence). Trimming shortened V by 2 bases and J by 1 base, and 8 bases separated the two germline ends. The CDR3 runs 14 residues. The CDR3 coding sequence is TGTGCCAGCAGCTTAATAGGGGGCACAGATACGCAGTATTTT. It translates to CASSLIGGTDTQYF.

The CDR3 DNA reads as TGTGCCAGCAGTCACGGCGGGCCCTACGAGCAGTACTTC. This translates into CASSHGGPYEQYF. The V call is TRBV28, the J call TRBJ2-7; possibly TRBD2 for D (5 bases). This CDR3 is built from 13 residues. Trimming took 5 bases from V and 2 from J, leaving 10 bases between them. Germline assignment: CDR1 MDHEN and CDR2 SYDVKM.

The CDR3 DNA follows: TGTGCCAGCAGCTCCGGGTTCGGTTACGAGCAGTACTTC. The encoded protein is CASSSGFGYEQYF. The V gene is TRBV5-8, the J gene TRBJ2-7; D not resolved. Trimming removed 3 bases at V and 4 bases at J, with 11 bases between. The CDR3 loop spans 13 amino acids. Germline loops: CDR1 SGHTS, CDR2 YDEGEE.

The CDR3 DNA reads TGTGCCAGCAGTGACTCAGTGGGGGGTTTGGACGAGCAGTACTTC. Translating gives CASSDSVGGLDEQYF. The chain combines TRBV6-4 with TRBJ2-7; TRBD2 might be the D (6 bases). CDR1 is MRHNA, CDR2 SNTAGT, per germline. The CDR3 spans 15 residues. Trimming shortened V by 0 bases and J by 5 bases, and 14 bases separated the two germline ends.

This clone was picked up one time. This chain links TRBV2 with TRBJ1-5, with 7 bases identical to TRBD1. Looked up from germline, CDR1 is SNHLY and CDR2 is FYNNEI. This CDR3 is built from 14 residues. The J segment lost 3 bases and the V segment lost 3 bases, leaving 2 bases of the junction unmatched. CDR3 DNA sequence: TGTGCCAGCAGTGAGGGACAGAACAATCAGCCCCAGCATTTT. Translated: CASSEGQNNQPQHF.

On this clone itself: At one end, the junction sequence differs from germline, possibly due to a read error. This rearrangement joins TRBV7-7 to TRBJ2-3; TRBD1 is a possible D gene (6 bases). Germline CDR1 reads SSHAT; CDR2 reads FNYEAQ (reference sequence). The CDR3 consists of 13 residues. Here the CDR3 reads CASSSGGTDTQYF. CDR3 DNA: TGTGCTAGCAGCTCAGGGGGCACAGATACGCAGTATTTT.

This clone was detected only once. The chain uses TRBV15 and TRBJ1-5; D possibly corresponds to TRBD1 (6 bases). Germline values: CDR1 LNHNV, CDR2 YYDKDF (reference sequence). The germline V and J ends were trimmed by 5 bases and 2 bases, with 13 bases remaining between them. The CDR3 has 15 residues. The CDR3 coding sequence is TGTGCCACCAGCCAGTACAGGGAAGGCAATCAGCCCCAGCATTTT. Its protein is CATSQYREGNQPQHF.

The chain recombines TRBV27 with TRBJ2-7; D is perhaps TRBD2 (5 bases). CDR1 and CDR2 from the germline V gene are MNHEY and SMNVEV (reference sequence). The CDR3 runs 16 residues. V was cut by 5 bases and J by 0 bases, with 17 bases left in between. CDR3 sequence (DNA): TGTGCCAGCAGTCCGGACTTCCGCCGAGGCTCCTACGAGCAGTACTTC. Translation: CASSPDFRRGSYEQYF.

This chain connects TRBV18 to TRBJ1-5; D uncertain. The germline V gene has CDR1 KGHSH and CDR2 LQKENI. The CDR3 sequence is 17 residues long. Trimming stripped 3 bases from V and 0 bases from J, with 15 bases between. The CDR3 bases are TGTGCCAGCTCACCCGATATCCGCAGGATTAGCAATCAGCCCCAGCATTTT. Its translation is CASSPDIRRISNQPQHF.

This clone occurred many times. The rearrangement links TRBV30 to TRBJ2-6; D is undetermined. V shed 2 bases and J shed 0 bases, with 8 bases lying between them. Germline V gene sequence: CDR1 GTSNPN, CDR2 SVGIG (reference sequence). The CDR3 has 15 amino acids. CDR3 bases: TGTGCCTGGAGTACGTCTAGCTCTGGGGCCAACGTCCTGACTTTC. Protein sequence: CAWSTSSSGANVLTF. The full variable domain, its missing parts supplied by reference TRBV30 and TRBJ2-6, is SQTIHQWPATLVQPVGSPLSLECTVEGTSNPNLYWYRQAAGRGLQLLFYSVGIGQISSEVPQNLSASRPQDRQFILSSKKLLLSDSGFYLCAWSTSSSGANVLTFGAGSRLTVL.

The chain joins TRBV6-4 to TRBJ1-1, with D possibly being TRBD1 (5 bases). V lost 4 bases and J 2 bases, leaving 8 bases between the germline ends. The CDR3 is 13 residues long. The V gene's germline CDR1 is MRHNA and CDR2 SNTAGT. Here the CDR3 reads CASSAQVNTEAFF. Here the CDR3 DNA reads TGTGCCAGCAGTGCACAGGTAAACACTGAAGCTTTCTTT.

The chain has TRBV4-1 and TRBJ2-5, with TRBD2 matching 9 bases. The J segment lost 1 base and the V segment lost 4 bases, leaving 4 bases of the junction unmatched. Germline V gene sequence: CDR1 MGHRA, CDR2 YSYEKL. The CDR3 covers 15 residues. The CDR3 region is CASSPSGNLQETQYF. The CDR3 DNA reads TGCGCCAGCAGCCCTAGCGGGAACCTCCAAGAGACCCAGTACTTC.

About this clone: At one end, the junction sequence differs from germline, possibly due to a read error. DNA of the CDR3: TGTTCCAGCAGCATCCCTGGGGCGGCTGAAGCTTTCTTT. Amino acid sequence: CSSSIPGAAEAFF. The chain uses TRBV7-9 and TRBJ1-1, with D possibly matching TRBD1 (5 bases). The CDR3 consists of 13 residues. The germline V gene encodes CDR1 SEHNR and CDR2 FQNEAQ (reference sequence).

The rearrangement links TRBV11-1 to TRBJ2-7; TRBD2 agrees at 8 bases. The junction had 8 bases not matched to a gene; V was cut back by 7 bases and J by 0 bases. The CDR3 has 15 amino acids. Germline V CDR1 and CDR2: SGHAT, FQDESV (reference sequence). The CDR3 DNA reads as TGTGCCAGCAACGATAGCGGGATCGTCTCCTACGAGCAGTACTTC. As protein: CASNDSGIVSYEQYF.

This clone was counted a few times. This chain uses TRBV4-2 with TRBJ1-4, with D unresolved. Germline V gene lookup returns CDR1 LGHNA and CDR2 YNFKEQ. The CDR3 totals 14 residues. Trimming pared 0 bases from V and 6 bases from J, leaving 8 bases between. CDR3 bases: TGTGCCAGCAGCCAAGATCCCCAGTATGAAAAACTGTTTTTT. It codes for CASSQDPQYEKLFF.

This clone is medium-sized. The gene calls are TRBV6-5 and TRBJ2-1, with D unclear. CDR3 length: 16 amino acids. CDR1 and CDR2 (germline): MNHEY, SVGAGI. Trimming removed 4 bases from V and 8 bases from J, with 21 bases in between. The DNA for the CDR3 is TGTGCCAGCAGTTCCCTCCTCGTCCAGGCGTCGGATGAGCAGTTCTTC. Amino acid sequence: CASSSLLVQASDEQFF.

The chain has TRBV6-5 and TRBJ1-5, with 8 bases matching TRBD1. The germline gives CDR1 MNHEY, CDR2 SVGAGI. With 6 bases clipped from V and 6 bases from J, the junction kept 4 bases outside the gene matches. The CDR3 extends over 13 amino acids. This chain's CDR3 is CASRDRVGQPQHF. The DNA for the CDR3 is TGTGCCAGCAGGGACAGGGTGGGTCAGCCCCAGCATTTT.

CDR3 nucleotide sequence: TGTGCCAGCAGCTTTGGGCCCGGGACTCAGACTAGCACAGATACGCAGTATTTT. Protein sequence: CASSFGPGTQTSTDTQYF. The J gene is TRBJ2-3, the V gene TRBV7-8; D possibly corresponds to TRBD2 (6 bases). This CDR3 comprises 18 residues. Looked up from germline, CDR1 is SGHVS and CDR2 is FQNEAQ. The V gene lost 3 bases and the J gene lost 0 bases, with 19 bases spanning the gap.

In its sample, this clone was seen once. The chain's CDR3 is CASGGRGSYEQYF. In DNA, the CDR3 is TGTGCCAGCGGGGGTCGGGGGTCCTACGAGCAGTACTTC. The chain employs TRBV5-4 and TRBJ2-7; D perhaps matches TRBD2 (6 bases). The V and J ends lost 7 bases and 1 base respectively, with 12 bases between them. This CDR3 contains 13 residues. Per the germline V gene, CDR1 is SGHNT and CDR2 is YYREEE (reference sequence).

This chain joins TRBV28 and TRBJ1-5, with D maybe TRBD1 (5 bases). The CDR3 spans 14 residues. V dropped 5 bases and J dropped 3 bases, with 11 bases sitting between them. CDR1 and CDR2 (germline): MDHEN, SYDVKM. This chain's CDR3 is CASSRLRDNQPQHF. In DNA form, the CDR3 reads TGTGCCAGCAGTAGGCTCAGGGACAATCAGCCCCAGCATTTT. The full variable domain, completed using reference TRBV28 and TRBJ1-5, is DVKVTQSSRYLVKRTGEKVFLECVQDMDHENMFWYRQDPGLGLRLIYFSYDVKMKEKGDIPEGYSVSREKKERFSLILESASTNQTSMYLCASSRLRDNQPQHFGDGTRLSIL.

The chain links TRBV29-1 to TRBJ1-1; 9 bases match TRBD1. CDR3 size: 13 residues. V gave up 7 bases and J gave up 2 bases; unmatched junction bases: 5. Germline V CDR1 and CDR2: SQVTM, ANQGSEA. The CDR3 DNA sequence: TGCAGCGGGGGGACAGGGATTAACACTGAAGCTTTCTTT. It yields the protein CSGGTGINTEAFF. The variable domain in full, completed from reference TRBV29-1 and TRBJ1-1, reads SAVISQKPSRDICQRGTSLTIQCQVDSQVTMMFWYRQQPGQSLTLIATANQGSEATYESGFVIDKFPISRPNLTFSTLTVSNMSPEDSSIYLCSGGTGINTEAFFGQGTRLTVV.